Listed below are T cell receptor beta chains from one sample, sequenced in a study of cytotoxic CD8 clonotypes in ibrutinib-treated CLL. Data came from immunoSEQ multiplex PCR; TCRdb stores just in-frame clones and leaves some out. The data show tens of thousands of clones, approximately 65% seen once. Material: PBMCs, obtained after 24 months of ibrutinib treatment. These receptors all come from a human donor with chronic lymphocytic leukemia. CDR3s include the opening cysteine and the closing phenylalanine or tryptophan. A D gene is named only where the DNA matches it firmly. For some rows the clone size is stated as once, few or many, or as a class when expanded; others skip it.

CDR3: CASSLRSGYTF; DNA: TGTGCCAGCAGCTTACGGTCTGGCTACACCTTC; D: .; V: TRBV13; J: TRBJ1-2; size: few; length: 11
CDR3: CASSLDGHPDTQYF; DNA: TGCGCCAGCAGCTTGGATGGGCATCCAGATACGCAGTATTTT; D: .; V: TRBV5-1; J: TRBJ2-3; size: .; length: 14
CDR3: CASNRDADTQYF; DNA: TGTGCCAGCAACAGGGACGCAGATACGCAGTATTTT; D: .; V: TRBV2; J: TRBJ2-3; size: .; length: 12
CDR3: CAWSASGTGAQFF; DNA: TGTGCCTGGAGCGCGTCCGGAACGGGGGCCCAGTTCTTC; D: .; V: TRBV30; J: TRBJ2-1; size: .; length: 13
CDR3: CASSEETSGITDTQYF; DNA: TGTGCCAGCAGCGAAGAGACTAGCGGGATTACAGATACGCAGTATTTT; D: TRBD2; V: TRBV7-9; J: TRBJ2-3; size: .; length: 16
CDR3: CASSLGRGRVRTGELFF; DNA: TGTGCCAGCAGCCTGGGACGAGGCAGGGTTCGCACCGGGGAGCTGTTTTTT; D: .; V: TRBV7-8; J: TRBJ2-2; size: .; length: 17
CDR3: CAWTEPQGSKPQHF; DNA: TGTGCCTGGACTGAACCCCAGGGAAGCAAGCCCCAGCATTTT; D: .; V: TRBV30; J: TRBJ1-5; size: .; length: 14
CDR3: CASSYSGGSGANVLTF; DNA: TGTGCCAGCAGTTACTCGGGGGGGTCTGGGGCCAACGTCCTGACTTTC; D: TRBD2; V: TRBV6-6; J: TRBJ2-6; size: .; length: 16
CDR3: CASSPRTGGDQPQHF; DNA: TGTGCCAGCAGCCCCAGGACAGGAGGGGATCAGCCCCAGCATTTT; D: TRBD1; V: TRBV7-8; J: TRBJ1-5; size: .; length: 15
CDR3: CASSPPQGGYGYTF; DNA: TGCGCCAGCAGCCCACCGCAGGGCGGCTATGGCTACACCTTC; D: .; V: TRBV5-1; J: TRBJ1-2; size: .; length: 14
CDR3: CASSPEPGLAGGPLDTQYF; DNA: TGTGCCAGCAGCCCAGAACCGGGACTAGCGGGAGGGCCTTTAGATACGCAGTATTTT; D: TRBD2; V: TRBV9; J: TRBJ2-3; size: .; length: 19
CDR3: CASRQGSLYGYTF; DNA: TGTGCCAGCAGACAGGGATCCCTCTATGGCTACACCTTC; D: .; V: TRBV28; J: TRBJ1-2; size: .; length: 13
CDR3: CASSPSTGVFNEQYF; DNA: TGCGCCAGCAGCCCCTCGACAGGGGTGTTTAACGAGCAGTACTTC; D: TRBD1; V: TRBV5-1; J: TRBJ2-7; size: .; length: 15
CDR3: CASTRWGLLTNEQFF; DNA: TGTGCCAGCACCAGATGGGGACTCCTTACCAATGAGCAGTTCTTC; D: .; V: TRBV27; J: TRBJ2-1; size: .; length: 15
CDR3: CASRGQGANTEAFF; DNA: TGTGCCAGCAGGGGACAGGGGGCGAACACTGAAGCTTTCTTT; D: TRBD1; V: TRBV6-1; J: TRBJ1-1; size: .; length: 14
CDR3: CASSVGQGSNSPLHF; DNA: TGTGCCAGCAGTGTCGGACAGGGGAGTAATTCACCCCTCCACTTT; D: TRBD1; V: TRBV2; J: TRBJ1-6; size: .; length: 15
CDR3: CSSAQEFGDNEQFF; DNA: TGCAGCTCTGCCCAGGAATTTGGGGACAATGAGCAGTTCTTC; D: .; V: TRBV29-1; J: TRBJ2-1; size: few; length: 14
CDR3: CASSQVMGGTIYF; DNA: TGTGCCAGCAGCCAAGTAATGGGAGGCACCATATATTTT; D: .; V: TRBV4-2; J: TRBJ1-3; size: few; length: 13
CDR3: CASITGGSNQPQHF; DNA: TGTGCCAGCATCACAGGGGGGAGCAATCAGCCCCAGCATTTT; D: TRBD1; V: TRBV7-9; J: TRBJ1-5; size: few; length: 14
CDR3: CASSLFGTGVETQYF; DNA: TGTGCCAGCAGCTTATTTGGGACAGGGGTGGAGACCCAGTACTTC; D: TRBD1; V: TRBV27; J: TRBJ2-5; size: .; length: 15
CDR3: CAWSGGIAGGPDTGELFF; DNA: TGTGCCTGGAGTGGGGGGATAGCGGGAGGGCCGGACACCGGGGAGCTGTTTTTT; D: TRBD2; V: TRBV30; J: TRBJ2-2; size: .; length: 18
CDR3: CASTTQGSNEQYF; DNA: TGTGCCAGCACCACTCAGGGGAGCAACGAGCAGTACTTC; D: .; V: TRBV5-4; J: TRBJ2-7; size: .; length: 13
CDR3: CASSRIGAQGYEQYF; DNA: TGTGCCAGCAGTCGGATTGGGGCCCAAGGGTACGAGCAGTACTTC; D: .; V: TRBV27; J: TRBJ2-7; size: .; length: 15
CDR3: CASRGGLAAHNEQFF; DNA: TGTGCCAGCAGAGGGGGACTAGCGGCCCACAATGAGCAGTTCTTC; D: TRBD2; V: TRBV6-5; J: TRBJ2-1; size: .; length: 15
CDR3: CAIKGTQGTGELFF; DNA: TGTGCCATCAAAGGCACGCAGGGTACCGGGGAGCTGTTTTTT; D: .; V: TRBV10-3; J: TRBJ2-2; size: .; length: 14
CDR3: CASSFLDEKLFF; DNA: TGTGCCAGCAGCTTCCTCGATGAAAAACTGTTTTTT; D: .; V: TRBV7-9; J: TRBJ1-4; size: few; length: 12
CDR3: CASSEMGGQYF; DNA: TGTGCCAGCAGTGAAATGGGCGGGCAGTACTTC; D: .; V: TRBV2; J: TRBJ2-7; size: .; length: 11
CDR3: CASSYSSPLSTDTQYF; DNA: TGTGCCAGCAGTTATTCTAGCCCCCTTAGCACAGATACGCAGTATTTT; D: .; V: TRBV21-1; J: TRBJ2-3; size: .; length: 16
CDR3: CASSRGSTGELFF; DNA: TGCGCCAGCAGTCGTGGGAGCACCGGGGAGCTGTTTTTT; D: .; V: TRBV10-1; J: TRBJ2-2; size: .; length: 13
CDR3: CASRVSGTKQETQYF; DNA: TGTGCCAGCAGGGTCTCTGGGACAAAGCAAGAGACCCAGTACTTC; D: .; V: TRBV6-1; J: TRBJ2-5; size: .; length: 15